This passage covers 27 T cell receptor beta chains from one sample sequenced in a study of CD8 T cells in ankylosing spondylitis. One entry per CDR3 protein results from TCRdb running MiXCR on the 5' RACE reads. The table lists hundreds of thousands of distinct CDR3 sequences, about 10% of them singletons. These receptors have no known antigen. Study results and caveats: Ankylosing spondylitis blood appeared to carry a characteristic TCR beta motif of 7 or 8 highly homologous variants.

Source material: blood, either unsorted or a sorted T cell fraction (not recorded which). Receptors originate from a male donor with ankylosing spondylitis.

The chain recombines TRBV12-3 or TRBV12-4 with TRBJ2-7, with 12 bases that match TRBD1. The CDR3 extends over 16 amino acids. V gave up 5 bases and J gave up 5 bases; unmatched junction bases: 10. CDR3 nucleotide sequence: TGTGCCAGCAGTACCCCGGGGACAGGGGGCATCCACGAGCAGTACTTC. It is translated as CASSTPGTGGIHEQYF.

V is TRBV5-1 and J is TRBJ2-1; 11 bases are a match to TRBD2. Germline V gives CDR1 SGHRS, CDR2 YFSETQ. This CDR3 contains 17 residues. Trimming cost V 4 bases and J 1 base; bases outside gene matches: 7. This chain's CDR3 is CASSGSLAGGSYNEQFF. In DNA form, the CDR3 reads TGCGCCAGCAGCGGATCCCTAGCGGGAGGTTCCTACAATGAGCAGTTCTTC.

This clonotype was recorded a few times. The gene calls are TRBV6-2 or TRBV6-3 and TRBJ2-6, with D possibly being TRBD2 (6 bases). In germline, CDR1 is MNHEY, CDR2 SVGEGT. The CDR3 consists of 17 residues. The V end lost 5 bases, the J end lost 0 bases, and 14 bases lay between the germline ends. The CDR3 is CASSRGTGSSGANVLTF. The DNA for the CDR3 is TGTGCCAGCAGTCGGGGGACGGGGAGCTCTGGGGCCAACGTCCTGACTTTC.

This clonotype was counted many times. The rearrangement joins TRBV7-2 to TRBJ1-4; no definite D call. Looked up from germline, CDR1 is SGHTA and CDR2 is FQGNSA. The CDR3 is made up of 14 amino acids. V lost 5 bases, J lost 7 bases, and 14 bases lay in between. Here the CDR3 DNA reads TGTGCCAGCAGCCAAACACGAGATTCTGAAAAACTGTTTTTT. This gives the protein CASSQTRDSEKLFF.

The sample holds one count of this clonotype. The V and J genes are TRBV7-2 and TRBJ2-3; weak D call: TRBD2 (6 bases). Trimming took off 0 bases at V and 7 bases at J, with 17 bases between the two ends. This CDR3 region has 16 residues. Germline V gene data show CDR1 as SGHTA and CDR2 as FQGNSA. The CDR3 coding sequence is TGTGCCAGCAGCTTAGCGCAGCGGGCGCCTGGATATACGCAGTATTTT. Protein sequence: CASSLAQRAPGYTQYF.

The chain links TRBV7-2 to TRBJ2-1; the D is unclear. This CDR3 comprises 13 residues. Germline-derived CDR1 and CDR2 are SGHTA and FQGNSA. V was pared by 4 bases and J by 9 bases, with 13 bases between. This CDR3 reads CASSSLRDAEQFF. The CDR3 DNA reads TGTGCCAGCAGCTCCCTGCGTGATGCTGAGCAGTTCTTC.

In this sample, this clonotype turned up many times. The rearrangement joins TRBV20-1 to TRBJ2-7; 13 nucleotides agree with TRBD2. The CDR3 is 15 amino acids. Germline loops: CDR1 DFQATT, CDR2 SNEGSKA (reference sequence). The V gene end was trimmed by 6 bases and the J gene end by 3 bases; junction bases not matched to a gene: 8. CDR3 sequence (DNA): TGCAGTGCCCAGGGACTAGCGGGACAGATCTACGAGCAGTACTTC. As protein: CSAQGLAGQIYEQYF.

There are many counts of this clonotype. The rearrangement uses TRBV29-1 and TRBJ2-5; D might be TRBD1 or TRBD2, each matching 5 bases. The CDR3 runs to 14 residues. Germline CDR1 is SQVTM and CDR2 is ANQGSEA. With 6 bases removed from V and 4 bases from J, the gap between germline ends came to 18 bases. The CDR3 reads CSVTEPGPGETQYF. The CDR3 bases are TGCAGCGTCACCGAACCGGGACCTGGAGAGACCCAGTACTTC.

This clonotype has a count of ten or more. The V gene is TRBV7-2, the J gene TRBJ1-2; no clear D. The germline V and J ends were trimmed by 5 bases and 6 bases, with 16 bases remaining between them. The germline V gene has CDR1 SGHTA and CDR2 FQGNSA. The CDR3 extends over 14 amino acids. CDR3 residues: CASSHRTERDGYTF. CDR3 DNA sequence: TGTGCCAGCAGCCACCGGACCGAAAGGGATGGCTACACCTTC.

This clonotype was found a few times. The chain recombines TRBV29-1 with TRBJ1-2; D possibly corresponds to TRBD1 (6 bases). V shed 4 bases and J shed 6 bases, with 21 bases lying between them. This CDR3 has 15 amino acids. Looked up from germline, CDR1 is SQVTM and CDR2 is ANQGSEA. The CDR3 loop is CSVVSQGLSPDGYTF. The CDR3, as DNA: TGCAGCGTTGTGTCCCAGGGGCTTTCCCCAGATGGCTACACCTTC. Looking up the rest from reference TRBV29-1 and TRBJ1-2 gives the full variable domain: SAVISQKPSRDICQRGTSLTIQCQVDSQVTMMFWYRQQPGQSLTLIATANQGSEATYESGFVIDKFPISRPNLTFSTLTVSNMSPEDSSIYLCSVVSQGLSPDGYTFGSGTRLTVV.

This clonotype was observed many times. The chain combines TRBV7-8 with TRBJ2-1; the D is unclear. Germline V gene data show CDR1 as SGHVS and CDR2 as FQNEAQ. V was shortened by 6 bases and J by 10 bases, with 16 bases between the two germline ends. The CDR3 covers 13 residues. The CDR3 DNA sequence: TGTGCCAGCAGTTCAAGGAACGCCCGAGAGCAGTTCTTC. Translating gives CASSSRNAREQFF.

V gene TRBV6-1 combines with J gene TRBJ1-2; 10 bases agree with TRBD1. The CDR3 runs 16 residues. Germline CDR1 reads MNHNS; CDR2 reads SASEGT. J lost 8 bases, V lost 7 bases, and 16 bases had no gene match. The CDR3 is CASNPGQGPLRRGYTF. CDR3 in DNA: TGTGCCAGCAATCCGGGACAGGGGCCGCTTCGTCGGGGCTACACCTTC.

This clonotype has just a few counts. The chain links TRBV12-3 or TRBV12-4 to TRBJ1-5, with D unclear. V was cut by 5 bases and J by 4 bases, with 6 bases left in between. This CDR3 has 12 residues. CDR3 sequence reads: CASSPHNQPQHF. The CDR3, as DNA: TGTGCCAGCAGTCCGCATAATCAGCCCCAGCATTTT.

There are a few counts of this clonotype. The V and J genes are TRBV10-3 and TRBJ2-7; 9 nucleotides match TRBD2. Germline V lookup: CDR1 ENHRY, CDR2 SYGVKD. The junction had 3 bases not matched to a gene; V was cut back by 9 bases and J by 3 bases. This CDR3 spans 12 amino acids. CDR3 sequence reads: CAIKTSGYEQYF. For the CDR3, the DNA is TGTGCCATAAAGACTAGCGGCTACGAGCAGTACTTC.

The J gene is TRBJ2-1, the V gene TRBV27; 15 nucleotides line up with TRBD2. This CDR3 spans 18 amino acids. J lost 4 bases, V lost 3 bases, and 7 bases had no gene match. Looked up from germline, CDR1 is MNHEY and CDR2 is SMNVEV (reference sequence). DNA for the CDR3: TGTGCCAGCAGTTTTGGACTAGCGGGAGGGCGCGGGTACAATGAGCAGTTCTTC. It translates to CASSFGLAGGRGYNEQFF.

This clonotype was recorded many times. The chain recombines TRBV20-1 with TRBJ1-1; TRBD1 might be the D (5 bases). V lost 0 bases and J lost 5, with 16 bases in between. There are 15 residues in the CDR3. Germline CDR1 reads DFQATT; CDR2 reads SNEGSKA (reference sequence). The DNA for the CDR3 is TGCAGTGCTAGAGATTCCCTTGCAGGGCGGACTGAAGCTTTCTTT. Translating gives CSARDSLAGRTEAFF.

The chain has TRBV4-2 and TRBJ1-2; TRBD1 matches 11 bases. Losses at the gene ends were 3 bases for V and 2 bases for J; bases not matched to a gene: 11. The CDR3 has 18 residues. Germline V gene data show CDR1 as LGHNA and CDR2 as YNFKEQ. The CDR3 region has the DNA TGTGCCAGCAGCCAGTTAACTGGACAGGGGGCCATAAACTATGGCTACACCTTC. Translation: CASSQLTGQGAINYGYTF.

The chain recombines TRBV6-6 with TRBJ2-1; D gene uncertain. Germline CDR1 is MNHNY and CDR2 is SVGAGI (reference sequence). Trimming stripped 7 bases from V and 1 base from J, with 8 bases between. The CDR3 loop spans 13 amino acids. CDR3 sequence (DNA): TGTGCCAGCATGGTGGGGTCCTACAATGAGCAGTTCTTC. Translated, it gives CASMVGSYNEQFF.

Only a few counts were recorded for this clonotype. J is TRBJ1-1 and V is TRBV2; D is unresolved. Germline CDR1 is SNHLY and CDR2 is FYNNEI. The CDR3 runs 12 residues. V lost 9 bases to trimming and J lost 5 bases, with 13 bases between them. The CDR3 coding sequence is TGTGCCAGTAATAGGGATAAGACTGAAGCTTTCTTT. Translating it yields CASNRDKTEAFF. Together with reference TRBV2 and TRBJ1-1, the CDR3 gives the full variable domain: EPEVTQTPSHQVTQMGQEVILRCVPISNHLYFYWYRQILGQKVEFLVSFYNNEISEKSEIFDDQFSVERPDGSNFTLKIRSTKLEDSAMYFCASNRDKTEAFFGQGTRLTVV.

In this sample, this clonotype turned up many times. CDR3 coding DNA: TGTGCCAGCAGCCGAGTGGGGACAGATACGCAGTATTTT. It specifies CASSRVGTDTQYF. The V and J genes are TRBV6-2 or TRBV6-3 and TRBJ2-3, with D uncertain. The CDR3 runs 13 residues. The germline V and J ends were trimmed by 6 bases and 3 bases, with 10 bases remaining between them. Germline lookup yields CDR1 MNHEY and CDR2 SVGEGT.

The chain carries TRBV20-1 and TRBJ1-2, with 9 nucleotides matching TRBD1. Looked up from germline, CDR1 is DFQATT and CDR2 is SNEGSKA (reference sequence). CDR3 length: 15 residues. J was trimmed by 4 bases and V by 1 base; bases with no gene match: 7. The CDR3 here is CSARGTGQGRYGYTF. CDR3 nucleotide sequence: TGCAGTGCTAGAGGGACGGGACAGGGACGCTATGGCTACACCTTC.

CDR3 loop: CASSPRDLANEQFF. The CDR3 bases are TGTGCCAGCAGCCCCCGGGACCTAGCGAATGAGCAGTTCTTC. The chain links TRBV4-2 to TRBJ2-1; the D gene is possibly TRBD2 (6 bases). This CDR3 is built from 14 residues. V lost 4 bases and J 7 bases, leaving 14 bases between the germline ends. The germline V gene has CDR1 LGHNA and CDR2 YNFKEQ.

This clonotype was seen many times. J is TRBJ2-5 and V is TRBV7-2, with D perhaps matching TRBD2 (5 bases). Germline values: CDR1 SGHTA, CDR2 FQGNSA. The CDR3 is 14 residues long. Trimming removed 1 base at V and 4 bases at J, with 10 bases between. The CDR3 sequence is CASSLGLGAETQYF. CDR3 in DNA: TGTGCCAGCAGCTTAGGCTTGGGAGCAGAGACCCAGTACTTC. The entire variable domain, with the rest obtained from reference TRBV7-2 and TRBJ2-5, is as follows: GAGVSQSPSNKVTEKGKDVELRCDPISGHTALYWYRQSLGQGLEFLIYFQGNSAPDKSGLPSDRFSAERTGGSVSTLTIQRTQQEDSAVYLCASSLGLGAETQYFGPGTRLLVL.

This clonotype was seen more than once but under ten times. This chain uses TRBV7-2 with TRBJ2-7, with TRBD1 matching over 7 bases. The CDR3 spans 13 residues. CDR1 and CDR2 (germline): SGHTA, FQGNSA. Germline trimming cut 9 bases from V and 2 bases from J; bases unmatched to any gene: 7. The CDR3 nucleotides read TGTGCCAGTACTGACAGGGCCACCTACGAGCAGTACTTC. Translation: CASTDRATYEQYF.

This clonotype came up many times. The chain links TRBV20-1 to TRBJ2-1, with 12 bases aligning to TRBD2. V was clipped by 6 bases and J by 9 bases; unmatched bases: 9. This CDR3 has 14 amino acids. Per germline, CDR1 DFQATT and CDR2 SNEGSKA (reference sequence). The CDR3 bases are TGCAGTGCCAGTAGGACTAGCGGGACCGGTGAGCAGTTCTTC. Its protein is CSASRTSGTGEQFF.

This clonotype was recorded at least ten times. The V gene is TRBV25-1, the J gene TRBJ2-3, with 9 positions matching TRBD1. V lost 6 bases, J lost 4 bases, and 2 bases stayed unmatched. The CDR3 sequence is 13 residues long. Per germline, CDR1 MGHDK and CDR2 SYGVNS. CDR3 DNA sequence: TGTGCCAGCAGCCGGACAGGGGCAGATACGCAGTATTTT. Translation gives CASSRTGADTQYF.

V and J are TRBV19 and TRBJ2-1, with a possible D match to TRBD2 (6 bases). Germline V gene lookup returns CDR1 LNHDA and CDR2 SQIVND (reference sequence). Trimming stripped 6 bases from V and 8 bases from J, with 17 bases between. The CDR3 consists of 14 residues. The DNA of the CDR3 is TGTGCCAGTAGGCTAGCGATGGGCATGGATGAGCAGTTCTTC. Translation: CASRLAMGMDEQFF.